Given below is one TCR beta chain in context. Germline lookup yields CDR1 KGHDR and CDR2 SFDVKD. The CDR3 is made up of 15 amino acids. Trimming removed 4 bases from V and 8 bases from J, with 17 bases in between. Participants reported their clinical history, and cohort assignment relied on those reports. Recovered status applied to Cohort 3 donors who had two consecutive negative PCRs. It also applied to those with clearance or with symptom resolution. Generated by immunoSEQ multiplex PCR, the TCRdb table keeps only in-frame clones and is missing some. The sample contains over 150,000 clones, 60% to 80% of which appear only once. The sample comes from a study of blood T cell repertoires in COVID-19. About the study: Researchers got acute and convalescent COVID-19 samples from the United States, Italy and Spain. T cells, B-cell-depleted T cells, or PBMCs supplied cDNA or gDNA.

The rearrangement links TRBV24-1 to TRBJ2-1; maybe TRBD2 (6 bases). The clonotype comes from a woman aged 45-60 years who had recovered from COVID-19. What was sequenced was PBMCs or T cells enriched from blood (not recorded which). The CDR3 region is CATSEGDSPWDEQFF. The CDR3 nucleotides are TGTGCCACCAGTGAGGGGGACTCACCTTGGGATGAGCAGTTCTTC.